The rows below give T cell receptor beta chains drawn from one sample of a study of T cell changes during pregnancy in multiple sclerosis. Profiled with immunoSEQ multiplex PCR; TCRdb holds only in-frame clones, not every one. The sample has under 60,000 clones; approximately 93% are singletons. The specimen comprised CD4+ T cells from peripheral blood mononuclear cells, sampled in the third trimester of pregnancy. The receptors were gathered from a female donor with multiple sclerosis, enrolled in a pregnancy study. Both conserved end residues are part of each CDR3. The order of the fields is clone size, D gene, J gene, V gene, CDR3 DNA, CDR3 protein. D genes are given only for firm matches. Clone size is given for some rows only: seen once, a few or many times, or a class if the clone is expanded.

>-|TRBD1|TRBJ1-2|TRBV11-3
TGTGCCAGCAGCCCGGGACAGGGGGCTTTTTATGGCTACACCTTC
CASSPGQGAFYGYTF
>-|-|TRBJ1-2|TRBV28
TGTGCCAGCAGTTTTGTGGGACACCCTCCCGGCTACACCTTC
CASSFVGHPPGYTF
>-|-|TRBJ1-1|TRBV21-1
TGTGCCAGCAGCCCCCGGAAGGACAGGGGCTACACTGAAGCTTTCTTT
CASSPRKDRGYTEAFF
>-|-|TRBJ2-3|TRBV7-7
TGTGCTAGCAGCTTAAGGGGAAGCACAGATACGCAGTATTTT
CASSLRGSTDTQYF
>-|TRBD2|TRBJ2-1|TRBV19
TGTGCCAGTAGTATACGAGGGCGGGGGGGCCTTAATGAGCAGTTCTTC
CASSIRGRGGLNEQFF
>-|-|TRBJ1-1|TRBV9
TGTGCCAGCAGCGTAGCCAGGGGAGAGACTGAAGCTTTCTTT
CASSVARGETEAFF
>-|TRBD1|TRBJ1-2|TRBV7-9
TGTGCCAGCAGCAACCGGGACAGGGGACTCTATGGCTACACCTTC
CASSNRDRGLYGYTF
>-|TRBD1|TRBJ1-4|TRBV30
TGTGCCTGGAGCGTACAGGGGGCGGGGGAAAAACTGTTTTTT
CAWSVQGAGEKLFF
>-|-|TRBJ1-3|TRBV30
TGTGCCTGGAGTGTAGCTATCTCTGGAAACACCATATATTTT
CAWSVAISGNTIYF
>-|TRBD1|TRBJ2-5|TRBV9
TGTGCCAGCAGCGCGTCGGGACAGGTGATACAAGAGACCCAGTACTTC
CASSASGQVIQETQYF
>-|-|TRBJ2-7|TRBV27
TGTGCCAGCAGATTCAGGGGCGCCCCGGGGGGCGAGCAGTACTTC
CASRFRGAPGGEQYF
>few|-|TRBJ1-6|TRBV30
TGTGCCTGGAGTGGCCGGGAGAATTCACCCCTCCACTTT
CAWSGRENSPLHF
>-|-|TRBJ2-2|TRBV14
TGTGCCAGCAAGTTCGGGTCCGGGGAGCTGTTTTTT
CASKFGSGELFF
>-|-|TRBJ1-2|TRBV29-1
TGCAGCGTTGGGGACATAGGGCGTGCTGGCTACACCTTC
CSVGDIGRAGYTF
>-|-|TRBJ2-2|TRBV7-6
TGTGCCAGCAGCTTAAACGAGCTGACCGGGGAGCTGTTTTTT
CASSLNELTGELFF
>-|-|TRBJ1-1|TRBV10-3
TGTGCCATCAGTGTTGGGGGAGGAAACACTGAAGCTTTCTTT
CAISVGGGNTEAFF
>-|-|TRBJ1-6|TRBV14
TGTGCCAGCAGCCCCCGGAGCGGAATTGGGAATTCACCCCTCCACTTT
CASSPRSGIGNSPLHF
>-|-|TRBJ1-2|TRBV18
TGTGCCAGCTCACCGACCCCCGAGGGTAACTATGGCTACACCTTC
CASSPTPEGNYGYTF
>-|TRBD1|TRBJ2-1|TRBV15
TGTGCCACCAGCGGGGACAGGGTGCGGGACAATGAGCAGTTCTTC
CATSGDRVRDNEQFF
>-|-|TRBJ1-2|TRBV5-1
TGCGCCAGCAGCCCAGGGGACTATGGCTACACCTTC
CASSPGDYGYTF